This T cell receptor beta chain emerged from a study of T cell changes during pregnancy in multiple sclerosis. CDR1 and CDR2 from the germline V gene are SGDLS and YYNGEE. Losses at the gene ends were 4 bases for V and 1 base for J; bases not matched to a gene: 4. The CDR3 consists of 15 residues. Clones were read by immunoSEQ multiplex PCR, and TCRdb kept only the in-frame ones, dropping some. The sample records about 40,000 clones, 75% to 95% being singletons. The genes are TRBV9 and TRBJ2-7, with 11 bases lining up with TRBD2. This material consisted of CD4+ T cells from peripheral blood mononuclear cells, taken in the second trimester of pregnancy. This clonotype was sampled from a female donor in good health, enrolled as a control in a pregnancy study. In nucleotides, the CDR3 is TGTGCCAGCAGCCCGGGACTAGCGGATTCCTACGAGCAGTACTTC. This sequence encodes CASSPGLADSYEQYF.